This T cell receptor beta chain was observed in a study of CD8 T cells in ankylosing spondylitis. Study outcomes and limitations: Earlier studies detected some motif variants in reactive arthritis synovial fluid and blood. Clones tied to disease were said to be significantly enriched in matched ankylosing spondylitis synovial fluid. Apparently characteristic of ankylosing spondylitis blood was a TCR beta motif (roughly eight highly homologous variants).

Making use of molecular barcodes, quantitative 5'-RACE generated TCR beta libraries. TCRdb analysed the 5' RACE reads with MiXCR anew, one entry per CDR3 protein. Of about 240,000 distinct CDR3 sequences in the sample, around 7.8% were seen once. This clonotype was counted many times. Antigen unknown. The source is a male donor with ankylosing spondylitis or in good health (not recorded which). Source material: blood, either unsorted or a sorted T cell fraction (not recorded which).

CDR3 region: CSARDGSKQETQYF. The CDR3 bases are TGCAGTGCTAGAGACGGGAGTAAACAAGAGACCCAGTACTTC. The V gene is TRBV20-1, the J gene TRBJ2-5; perhaps TRBD2 as D (6 bases). This CDR3 region has 14 residues. V gave up 0 bases and J gave up 2 bases, with 10 bases separating them. Germline-derived CDR1 and CDR2 are DFQATT and SNEGSKA (reference sequence).